This T cell receptor (beta chain) comes out of a study of cytomegalovirus exposure and HLA in healthy donors (dated by TCRdb to about 2017). For context, the study as a whole: An earlier analysis of roughly 500 of the donors reported 250 to 300 Gb of sequence data and more than 90 million unique TCR beta sequences from 150 million to 200 million T cells. Roughly 5 DR-DQ haplotypes were handled as single units for association and clustering because linkage in the cohort was strong. Typing coverage varied by locus: roughly 620-640 donors for A, B, C, DRB1 and DQB1; roughly 560 for DQA1; around 570 for DPA1; approximately 490 for DPB1. Rather than using new phenotypic data, the later analysis identified candidate immune exposures from TCR beta sequences and from how often those sequences occurred across donors. A later analysis re-analyzed previously published TCR beta repertoires from roughly 630 donors and added high-resolution HLA genotyping to study TCR occurrence patterns. A later genetic analysis took genome-wide SNP genotypes for 398 of the 666 donors and used that subset as a discovery cohort. Among the roughly 390 genotyped donors, 75% to 90% belonged to the genetic ancestry cluster associated with self-reported Caucasian donors. An early release that covered fewer than 800 HLA-typed donors contained around 300 gigabases of sequencing data and approximately 85 million unique TCR sequences. The study aimed to test whether cataloging public T cell receptors could reveal signatures of past pathogen exposure. Every discovery cohort repertoire had been produced on one sequencing platform. Across around 400 genotyped donors of the cohort, an average of approximately 240,000 unique TCR beta nucleotide sequences per donor were sequenced, and about a sixth of those sequences were non-productive. An earlier analysis of nearly 600 of the donors applied high-throughput TCR beta sequencing to assess whether each TCR beta V gene segment acted as functional or pseudogenic. Both class I and class II loci were covered by HLA typing, at four-digit resolution. The T cell repertoires of some 670 subjects were profiled by immunosequencing and related to cytomegalovirus serostatus. In addition to the first cohort of roughly 700 subjects, a separate validation cohort of 120 different subjects was used. The study combined high-throughput TCR immunosequencing, statistical association of individual TCRs with disease status, and machine learning to predict cytomegalovirus infection status. Donor age, sex, ethnicity and CMV serostatus were compiled together with the repertoire data.

General study outcomes and caveats: A further reported finding was that TCR beta sequences accurately predicted the HLA-A and HLA-B alleles for most subjects in the first cohort. In a later analysis, HLA-associated TCR beta chains showed more clonal expansion and lower generation probabilities than non-associated chains that were equally common. A later analysis found that TCR association rates varied across HLA loci, with DRB1 alleles showing the most associated TCRs and HLA-C alleles the fewest. Because HLA typing was unavailable for some donors at each locus, only the typed subset was used in association tests. In vitro tests confirmed that a few of the cytomegalovirus-associated TCR beta chains recognize cytomegalovirus antigens. The study listed 164 TCR beta chains as associated with cytomegalovirus. In this cohort, only TCR beta chains were sequenced, and detectable features were limited by the absence of alpha or paired-chain data. Immune exposure information for the cohort was limited to CMV serostatus. Because counts were too low, roughly 18 rarely observed V segments, including chromosome 9 orphons, were left out of the earlier analysis of 587 of the donors. A later genetic analysis reported fewer N-insertions in productive TCRs among donors in an Asian-associated ancestry cluster than the roughly 700-donor mean. While some public TCRs were present in many individuals, most TCR sequences turned up only very rarely across donors. Broadly in line with IMGT annotations, most TCR beta V segments showed up in productive rearrangements about 87% or about 30% of the time in an earlier analysis of about 500 of the donors. Presence/absence analyses assumed roughly uniform sequencing depth across donors, an assumption that may not hold. Strong co-occurrence of HLA alleles, especially DR and DQ, made assigning TCR associations to individual alleles difficult. The classifier was reported to diagnose cytomegalovirus status with high specificity and sensitivity in both the original and validation cohorts. The authors suggested that the approach could potentially be generalized to other disease states and immunological phenotypes. The sequencing pipeline was judged likely to have produced a cluster of highly shared sequence variants as a technical artifact. Because the 87-base-pair reads could not distinguish some IMGT-functional V segments, including TRBV6-2 and TRBV6-3, those segments were excluded. Linkage disequilibrium might explain the correlated functional status among segregating V segments, but an unknown experimental factor could not be excluded. Several of the top co-occurrence clusters appeared to be linked to parvovirus B19, influenza, CMV and Epstein-Barr virus, according to a later analysis. In a later analysis, around 17,000 TCR beta sequences were associated with specific HLA alleles at a false discovery rate of 0.05. Most CMV-associated TCR beta chains appeared to be HLA-restricted in a later analysis, and the HLA associations seemed to be driven largely by CMV exposure. V-gene and J-gene trimming of TCR beta chains was associated with a missense DCLRE1C variant in a later genetic analysis, and the association was replicated in an independent cohort.

Library preparation used the immunoSEQ multiplex PCR assay. For the multiplex PCR, a mixture combining 60 forward primers for TCR Vbeta segments and 13 reverse primers for TCR Jbeta segments was used. Amplification of the CDR3 region of rearranged TCR beta genes was performed with a multiplex PCR assay on genomic DNA. On the Illumina HiSeq System, the amplified TCR beta libraries were sequenced as 87-base-pair reads. From the authors' description of their analysis: Across the 600 to 700 repertoires, a later analysis counted tens of millions of unique TCR beta chains, 9.5 million to 13 million of which were shared by at least two donors. Raw reads were error-corrected and collapsed into unique sequences by a nearest-neighbor algorithm in which closely related sequences were merged to remove PCR and sequencing errors. Alignment of CDR3 sequences to IMGT reference sequences was used to assign V, D and J gene segments. For a sequence to be retained, a match of at least six nucleotides to both a V gene segment and a J gene segment was required. Rearrangements were called productive when the CDR3 lacked stop codons and stayed in frame with V and J; all others were non-productive. Following IMGT convention, CDR3 was defined as the stretch from the second conserved V-encoded cysteine up to the conserved J-encoded phenylalanine. The earlier analysis of some 540 of the donors excluded any sequence lacking an unambiguous match to a single V gene segment. In an earlier analysis of 587 of the donors, V segments were called functional above 56.7% productive rearrangements and were called segregating when the between-donor standard deviation exceeded 5%. A statistical classification framework was built to diagnose cytomegalovirus status from the catalog of TCR beta chain sequences. In a later analysis, TCR nucleotide sequences were compared against IMGT/GENE-DB human TR gene sequences so that V and J genes could be assigned. A later analysis assigned CDR3 sequences and most-parsimonious VDJ recombination scenarios with the TCRdist pipeline. A later analysis defined each TCR beta chain by its CDR3 amino acid sequence plus V-gene family, and excluded reads lacking a unique V-gene family. In a later analysis, around 600 highly shared, low-generation-probability nucleotide sequences were removed to address suspected cross-contamination and a sequencing artifact. For each public chain, a later analysis derived a clonal expansion index from normalized ranks of inferred template counts within each repertoire. A later analysis computed generation probabilities with a VDJ recombination model fitted to out-of-frame rearrangements, and checked the results against IGoR. A later analysis scored TCR-TCR, TCR-HLA and TCR-CMV co-occurrence with hypergeometric tests, applying a repertoire-size bias correction to TCR pairs. False discovery rates were estimated in a later analysis by permuting HLA or CMV assignments 20 times. In a later analysis, co-occurring TCRs were grouped using DBSCAN, with TCRdist sequence similarity added in when clustering inside HLA-allele-positive subsets. For co-occurrence clustering, repertoires with fewer than 30,000 or more than 120,000 public chains were excluded, along with roughly five repertoires with anomalous nucleotide sharing. Imported from immuneACCESS, the table was reduced by TCRdb to in-frame sequences with V and J called. These copies leave out some clones; in studies compared against another copy, an unresolved V gene accounts for under half, and the cause of the remainder is not known. V, J and clone size are taken as reported in that table, and D and trimming were inferred from the DNA itself. The table for this sample shows under 200,000 clones. Clones ranked in the top ten supply approximately 6.9% of the sample.

The cohort consisted of some 730 healthy bone marrow donors. All cohort members were sampled while nominally healthy, although unrecorded immune exposures were likely present. The donor tested CMV seronegative and was one of the 352 seronegative cohort members. A peripheral blood sample was collected from each donor, and TCR beta sequencing was performed on peripheral blood mononuclear cells. Genomic DNA was extracted from the blood cell samples with the Qiagen DNeasy Blood Extraction Kit. As regards this clone: The antigen it recognizes is unknown.

From its cysteine to its phenylalanine, the CDR3 spans 16 amino acids. The sequence is cut down to CDR3 DNA, 48 bases in frame from base 1. From the germline V gene, CDR1 is KGHSH and CDR2 is LQKENI. Ends trimmed: V by 0 bases, J by 3 bases; bases unmatched to a gene: 4. The V gene is TRBV18 and the J gene is TRBJ2-1; 8 central bases correspond to TRBD2. This TCR was recovered from a young man in good health and CMV-seronegative. Material: PBMCs. The CDR3 corresponds to CASSPPSGGVYNEQFF. The DNA sequence is TGTGCCAGCTCACCACCGTCCGGGGGGGTCTACAATGAGCAGTTCTTC.